A selection of T cell receptor beta chains follows, all from one sample in a study of blood T cell repertoires in COVID-19. The table came from immunoSEQ multiplex PCR; TCRdb's copy has only in-frame clones and leaves some out. The table lists around 280,000 clones, around 91% of them singletons. Sequences were obtained from PBMCs or T cells enriched from blood (not recorded which). The source is a woman aged 18 to 35 with acute COVID-19. CDR3s include the opening cysteine and the closing phenylalanine or tryptophan. The D gene is left open where the match is weak. Expanded clones get a size class; other rows say once, few or many, or leave the size out.

V gene,D gene,J gene,clone size,CDR3 protein,CDR3 DNA
TRBV2,TRBD2,TRBJ2-5,once,CARSLGPSGGQETQYF,TGTGCCAGAAGCTTGGGGCCGTCCGGGGGGCAAGAGACCCAGTACTTC
TRBV3-1/TRBV3-2,TRBD2,TRBJ2-5,.,CASSQRLAGGRETQYF,TGTGCCAGCAGCCAAAGACTAGCGGGAGGTCGGGAGACCCAGTACTTC
TRBV15,.,TRBJ2-1,.,CATSHRDNLFNEQFF,TGTGCCACCAGCCACCGGGACAACCTTTTCAATGAGCAGTTCTTC
TRBV4-1,TRBD1,TRBJ2-2,.,CASSTSRGLSELFF,TGCGCCAGCAGCACGAGCAGGGGGCTGTCGGAGCTGTTTTTT
TRBV12-5,TRBD2,TRBJ2-1,.,CASGLARLAGGPGGSYNEQFF,TGTGCTAGTGGTTTGGCCAGACTAGCGGGAGGACCCGGGGGCTCCTACAATGAGCAGTTCTTC
TRBV7-9,TRBD2,TRBJ2-3,.,CASSLEASGSTDTQYF,TGTGCCAGCAGCTTAGAGGCTAGCGGCAGCACAGATACGCAGTATTTT
TRBV11-1,TRBD2,TRBJ2-7,.,CASSLDPSGTYEQYF,TGTGCCAGCAGCTTAGACCCTAGCGGGACTTACGAGCAGTACTTC
TRBV5-1,.,TRBJ2-7,.,CASSLGTVGSYEQYF,TGCGCCAGCAGCTTGGGGACAGTTGGCTCCTACGAGCAGTACTTC
TRBV7-8,.,TRBJ1-5,.,CASSLQEEDQPQHF,TGTGCCAGCAGCTTACAGGAGGAGGATCAGCCCCAGCATTTT
TRBV19,TRBD2,TRBJ2-3,.,CASTTGGVLGTDTQYF,TGTGCCAGTACCACGGGAGGGGTGTTGGGCACAGATACGCAGTATTTT
TRBV30,.,TRBJ2-1,.,CAWNLERDQEQFF,TGTGCCTGGAACTTAGAGAGGGATCAGGAGCAGTTCTTC
TRBV11-2,TRBD1,TRBJ1-4,.,CASSFGTGSTNEKLFF,TGTGCCAGCAGCTTTGGGACAGGGTCAACTAATGAAAAACTGTTTTTT
TRBV7-9,.,TRBJ2-7,few,CASSQTSGVGPYEQYF,TGTGCCAGCAGCCAGACATCGGGAGTTGGTCCCTACGAGCAGTACTTC
TRBV12-3/TRBV12-4,.,TRBJ2-7,.,CASSLGLPEQYF,TGTGCCAGCAGTTTAGGCCTACCCGAGCAGTACTTC
TRBV11-2,TRBD2,TRBJ2-1,.,CASSPQAGAHEQFF,TGTGCCAGCAGCCCGCAAGCGGGAGCCCATGAGCAGTTCTTC
TRBV18,TRBD1,TRBJ1-2,.,CASSPRQGDGYTF,TGTGCCAGCTCACCGCGGCAGGGGGATGGCTACACCTTC
TRBV12-3/TRBV12-4,.,TRBJ1-1,.,CASLRGGTEAFF,TGTGCCAGCCTTCGGGGGGGCACTGAAGCTTTCTTT
TRBV14,.,TRBJ1-1,.,CASSRDLAGRGFF,TGTGCCAGCAGCCGTGACTTGGCGGGGAGAGGTTTCTTT
TRBV9,.,TRBJ2-1,many,CASSEEGGSYNEQFF,TGTGCCAGCAGCGAAGAGGGGGGGAGCTACAATGAGCAGTTCTTC
TRBV28,TRBD1,TRBJ1-4,.,CASSFGDRETNEKLFF,TGTGCCAGCAGTTTCGGGGACAGGGAAACTAATGAAAAACTGTTTTTT
TRBV10-3,.,TRBJ2-7,.,CAISELYEQYF,TGTGCCATCAGTGAGCTCTACGAGCAGTACTTC
TRBV4-1,.,TRBJ2-5,.,CASSHYEETQYF,TGCGCCAGCAGCCACTACGAAGAGACCCAGTACTTC
TRBV12-1,.,TRBJ2-7,.,CASSKRGNHEQYF,TGTGCCAGCAGCAAGCGGGGGAACCACGAGCAGTACTTC
TRBV18,TRBD1,TRBJ1-2,.,CASSPLRQGDGYTF,TGTGCCAGCTCACCACTCAGACAGGGGGATGGCTACACCTTC
TRBV4-3,TRBD1,TRBJ1-4,.,CASSHDRGEKLFF,TGCGCCAGCAGCCACGACAGGGGTGAAAAACTGTTTTTT
TRBV6-6,TRBD2,TRBJ2-3,.,CASSPRTSGTWQDTQYF,TGTGCCAGCAGTCCCCGGACTAGCGGGACCTGGCAAGATACGCAGTATTTT
TRBV18,TRBD1,TRBJ1-5,.,CASSPGQGEQPQHF,TGTGCCAGCTCGCCCGGACAGGGTGAACAGCCCCAGCATTTT
TRBV6-4,TRBD2,TRBJ2-3,many,CASATSETDTQYF,TGTGCCAGCGCGACTAGCGAGACAGATACGCAGTATTTT
TRBV5-4,TRBD2,TRBJ2-7,.,CASSSGGRASYEQYF,TGTGCCAGCAGCTCGGGCGGGAGGGCCTCCTACGAGCAGTACTTC
TRBV6-5,.,TRBJ2-7,few,CASRPGTNNEQYF,TGTGCCAGCAGACCCGGGACAAACAACGAGCAGTACTTC
TRBV13,TRBD2,TRBJ2-3,.,CASSLDLAGGSDTQYF,TGTGCCAGCAGCTTAGACCTAGCGGGAGGGTCAGATACGCAGTATTTT
TRBV10-2,TRBD2,TRBJ2-1,few,CASSGSGTHNEQFF,TGCGCCAGCAGTGGAAGCGGGACGCACAATGAGCAGTTCTTC
TRBV5-5,TRBD1,TRBJ1-1,.,CASSPEQGDSTEAFF,TGTGCCAGCAGCCCTGAACAGGGGGATAGTACTGAAGCTTTCTTT
TRBV6-5,.,TRBJ2-1,.,CASRLEIYNEQFF,TGTGCCAGCAGACTAGAAATCTACAATGAGCAGTTCTTC
TRBV24-1,TRBD2,TRBJ2-1,.,CATSDFGGNDEQFF,TGTGCCACCAGTGATTTCGGGGGGAATGATGAGCAGTTCTTC
TRBV7-2,.,TRBJ2-2,.,CASSLAFGSLTGELFF,TGTGCCAGCAGCTTAGCATTCGGGAGCCTCACCGGGGAGCTGTTTTTT
TRBV7-9,.,TRBJ1-1,.,CASSLVRGNLISGTEAFF,TGTGCCAGCAGCTTAGTGCGGGGAAACCTGATCTCGGGCACTGAAGCTTTCTTT
TRBV11-2,.,TRBJ2-1,.,CASSLDRVNEQFF,TGTGCCAGCAGCTTAGATCGGGTCAATGAGCAGTTCTTC
TRBV6-2/TRBV6-3,TRBD1,TRBJ1-6,.,CASSYRGREGSPLHF,TGTGCCAGCAGTTACAGGGGGCGAGAAGGCTCACCCCTCCACTTT
TRBV7-6,TRBD1,TRBJ2-7,.,CASSPGTVGEQYF,TGTGCCAGCAGCCCCGGGACAGTGGGCGAGCAGTACTTC
TRBV19,.,TRBJ2-5,.,CASSIRETQYF,TGTGCCAGTAGTATACGAGAGACCCAGTACTTC
TRBV28,TRBD2,TRBJ2-7,.,CASSFGGSPYEQYF,TGTGCCAGCAGTTTCGGCGGGAGCCCTTACGAGCAGTACTTC
TRBV6-5,TRBD2,TRBJ2-1,.,CASKAGGSSYNEQFF,TGTGCCAGCAAAGCGGGAGGTAGCTCCTACAATGAGCAGTTCTTC
TRBV11-2,TRBD1,TRBJ2-1,.,CASSARTGVLEQFF,TGTGCCAGCAGCGCGAGGACAGGGGTGCTCGAGCAGTTCTTC
TRBV6-2/TRBV6-3,.,TRBJ2-7,.,CASSYRDSYEQYF,TGTGCCAGCAGTTACCGAGACTCCTACGAGCAGTACTTC
TRBV6-2/TRBV6-3,TRBD2,TRBJ2-1,.,CASSYFAGGPTDEQFF,TGTGCCAGCAGTTACTTTGCGGGAGGGCCAACGGATGAGCAGTTCTTC
TRBV2,TRBD2,TRBJ2-5,.,CASSEVGGRLLQETQYF,TGTGCCAGCAGTGAAGTGGGCGGGAGGCTCCTCCAAGAGACCCAGTACTTC
TRBV2,TRBD1,TRBJ1-5,.,CASSEEFGQGAGQPQHF,TGTGCCAGCAGTGAAGAGTTCGGACAGGGGGCCGGTCAGCCCCAGCATTTT
TRBV9,.,TRBJ2-7,.,CASSEEPPQEKQYF,TGTGCCAGCAGCGAGGAGCCACCCCAAGAGAAGCAGTACTTC
TRBV27,.,TRBJ1-1,.,CASSFQGRMNTEAFF,TGTGCCAGCAGTTTCCAGGGGAGAATGAACACTGAAGCTTTCTTT
TRBV6-5,.,TRBJ2-7,.,CASSYGAGEQYF,TGTGCCAGCAGTTACGGGGCCGGGGAGCAGTACTTC
TRBV5-4,TRBD1,TRBJ2-3,.,CASSRDRDDTQYF,TGTGCCAGCAGCCGGGACAGGGACGATACGCAGTATTTT
TRBV4-2,.,TRBJ1-6,.,CASSQRAGENSPLHF,TGTGCCAGCAGCCAACGGGCAGGGGAGAATTCACCCCTCCACTTT
TRBV6-1,TRBD1,TRBJ2-1,.,CASSEGGQGLRRFF,TGTGCCAGCAGTGAAGGGGGACAGGGATTACGGCGGTTCTTC
TRBV5-1,TRBD2,TRBJ2-3,once,CASTLAGGLTDTQYF,TGCGCCAGCACCCTAGCGGGAGGGCTCACAGATACGCAGTATTTT
TRBV2,TRBD1,TRBJ1-2,.,CASSDPQGTYYGYTF,TGTGCCAGCAGTGATCCACAGGGGACATACTATGGCTACACCTTC
TRBV28,.,TRBJ1-5,.,CASSSWQSNQPQHF,TGTGCCAGCAGTTCTTGGCAAAGCAATCAGCCCCAGCATTTT
TRBV3-1/TRBV3-2,.,TRBJ1-5,.,CASSQGGPLEPQHF,TGTGCCAGCAGCCAAGGGGGCCCTTTGGAGCCCCAGCATTTT